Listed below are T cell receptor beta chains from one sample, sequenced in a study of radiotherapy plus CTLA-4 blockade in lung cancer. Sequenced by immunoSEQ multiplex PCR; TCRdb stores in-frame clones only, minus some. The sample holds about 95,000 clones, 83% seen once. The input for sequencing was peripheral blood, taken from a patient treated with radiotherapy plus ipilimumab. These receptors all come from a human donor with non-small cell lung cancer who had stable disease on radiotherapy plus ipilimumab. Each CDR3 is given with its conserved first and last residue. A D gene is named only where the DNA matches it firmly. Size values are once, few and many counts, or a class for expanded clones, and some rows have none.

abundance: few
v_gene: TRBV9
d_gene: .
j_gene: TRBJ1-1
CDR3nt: TGTGCCAGCAACCCAGGTTGGGGGTCGGGGGGCACTGAAGCTTTCTTT
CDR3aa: CASNPGWGSGGTEAFF

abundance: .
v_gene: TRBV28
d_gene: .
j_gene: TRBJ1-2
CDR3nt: TGTGCCAGCAGTCGGGACTTTTTTGGCTACACCTTC
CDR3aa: CASSRDFFGYTF

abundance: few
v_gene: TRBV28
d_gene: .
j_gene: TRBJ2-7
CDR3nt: TGTGCCAGCAGGAGAGGGGTCTGGGGTGAGCAGTACTTC
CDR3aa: CASRRGVWGEQYF

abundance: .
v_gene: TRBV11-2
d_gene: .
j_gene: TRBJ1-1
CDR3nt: TGTGCCAGCAGCTTAGTAGCAGGGGCCACTGAAGCTTTCTTT
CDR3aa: CASSLVAGATEAFF

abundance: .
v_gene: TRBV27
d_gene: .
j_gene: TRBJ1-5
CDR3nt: TGTGCCAGCAGTTTATCGCCCCTCGGCAGGGGCAATCAGCCCCAGCATTTT
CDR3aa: CASSLSPLGRGNQPQHF

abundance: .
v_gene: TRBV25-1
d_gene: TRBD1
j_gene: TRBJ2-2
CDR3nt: TGTGCCAGCAGTGTCCGACAGGGGCCGAACACCGGGGAGCTGTTTTTT
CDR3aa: CASSVRQGPNTGELFF

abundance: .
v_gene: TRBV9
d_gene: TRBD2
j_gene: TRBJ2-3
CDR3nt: TGTGCCAGCAGCCCCCAGGGAGGACTAGGTGCAGATACGCAGTATTTT
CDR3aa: CASSPQGGLGADTQYF

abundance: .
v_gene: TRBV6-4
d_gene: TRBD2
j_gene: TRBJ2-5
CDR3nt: TGTGCCAGCAGCCAACTAGCGGGAGAGACCCAGTACTTC
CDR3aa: CASSQLAGETQYF

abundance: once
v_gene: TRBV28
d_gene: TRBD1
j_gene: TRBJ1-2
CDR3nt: TGTGCCAGCAGCCCGACAGGGACCTATGGCTACACCTTC
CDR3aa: CASSPTGTYGYTF

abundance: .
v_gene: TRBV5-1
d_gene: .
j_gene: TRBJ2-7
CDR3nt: TGCGCCAGCAGCCCGGGGGGCCGAAGCTCCTACGAGCAGTACTTC
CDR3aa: CASSPGGRSSYEQYF

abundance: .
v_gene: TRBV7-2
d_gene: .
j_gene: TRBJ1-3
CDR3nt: TGTGCCAGCAGCTTAATGCCGGAAGTCTCTGGAAACACCATATATTTT
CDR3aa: CASSLMPEVSGNTIYF

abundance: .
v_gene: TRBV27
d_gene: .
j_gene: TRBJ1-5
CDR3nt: TGTGCCAGCAGTTTAAGGGAGGATGATCAGCCCCAGCATTTT
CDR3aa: CASSLREDDQPQHF

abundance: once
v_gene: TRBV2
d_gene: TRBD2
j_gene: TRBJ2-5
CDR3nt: TGTGCCAGCACTGATAGCGGGGGGAAACAAGAGACCCAGTACTTC
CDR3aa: CASTDSGGKQETQYF

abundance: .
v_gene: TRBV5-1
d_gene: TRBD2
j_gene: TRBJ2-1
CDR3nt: TGCGCCAGCAGCTTGGCCGTGGGCGGGAGGCGAAGTTCCTACAATGAGCAGTTCTTC
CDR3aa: CASSLAVGGRRSSYNEQFF

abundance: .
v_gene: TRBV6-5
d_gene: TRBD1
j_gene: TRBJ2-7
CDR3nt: TGTGCCAGCAGGCCGGGACAGGGGAGAGACGAGCAGTACTTC
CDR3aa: CASRPGQGRDEQYF

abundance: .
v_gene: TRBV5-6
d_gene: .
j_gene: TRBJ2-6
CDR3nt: TGTGCCAGCAGCTTGGGGCCCCCCGGGGCCAACGTCCTGACTTTC
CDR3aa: CASSLGPPGANVLTF

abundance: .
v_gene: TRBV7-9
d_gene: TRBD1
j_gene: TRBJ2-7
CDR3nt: TGTGCCAGCAGCTTGGGGACAGGGGAATTAAACGAGCAGTACTTC
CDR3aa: CASSLGTGELNEQYF

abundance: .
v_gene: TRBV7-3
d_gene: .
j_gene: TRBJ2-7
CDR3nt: TGTGCCAGCAGCTTAACCGGGGACGAGCAGTACTTC
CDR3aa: CASSLTGDEQYF

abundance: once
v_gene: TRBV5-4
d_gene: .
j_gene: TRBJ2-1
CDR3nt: TGTGCCAGCAGCTTGGCGGGGCGCGTTCACTACAATGAGCAGTTCTTC
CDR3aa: CASSLAGRVHYNEQFF

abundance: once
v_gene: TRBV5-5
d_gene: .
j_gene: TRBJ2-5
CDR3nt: TGTGCCAGCAGCGGTAGCGCACAAGAGACCCAGTACTTC
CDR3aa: CASSGSAQETQYF

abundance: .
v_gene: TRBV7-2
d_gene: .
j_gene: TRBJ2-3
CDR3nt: TGTGCCAGCAGACCCCCTTGGACCACATTACGCACAGATACGCAGTATTTT
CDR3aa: CASRPPWTTLRTDTQYF

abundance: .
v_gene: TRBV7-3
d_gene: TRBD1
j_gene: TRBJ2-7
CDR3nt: TGTGCCAGCAGCTTAATACAGGGGAACGAGCAGTACTTC
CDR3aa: CASSLIQGNEQYF

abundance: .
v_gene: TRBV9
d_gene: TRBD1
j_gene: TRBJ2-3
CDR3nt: TGTGCCAGCAGCCCCGACAGGGACCGTCGCACAGATACGCAGTATTTT
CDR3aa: CASSPDRDRRTDTQYF

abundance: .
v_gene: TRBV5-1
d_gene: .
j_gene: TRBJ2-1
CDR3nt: TGCGCCAGCAGATGGGACAATGAGCAGTTCTTC
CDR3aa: CASRWDNEQFF

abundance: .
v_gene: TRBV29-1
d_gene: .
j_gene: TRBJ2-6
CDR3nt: TGCAGCGTTGTCTTTTTGGAAGGATGGGGCTCTGGGGCCAACGTCCTGACTTTC
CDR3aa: CSVVFLEGWGSGANVLTF

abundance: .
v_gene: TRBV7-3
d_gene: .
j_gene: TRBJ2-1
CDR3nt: TGTGCCAGCAGCTTACGAGGGTTAAATGAGCAGTTCTTC
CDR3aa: CASSLRGLNEQFF

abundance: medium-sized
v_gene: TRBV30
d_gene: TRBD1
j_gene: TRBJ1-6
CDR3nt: TGTGCCTGGAAGGGGGACAGTTATAATTCACCCCTCCACTTT
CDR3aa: CAWKGDSYNSPLHF

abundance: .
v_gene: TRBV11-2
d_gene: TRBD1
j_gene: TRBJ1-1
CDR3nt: TGTGCCAGCAAGGCGGACAGGGCCAGGAACACTGAAGCTTTCTTT
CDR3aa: CASKADRARNTEAFF

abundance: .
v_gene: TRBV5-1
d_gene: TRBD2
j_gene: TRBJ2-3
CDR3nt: TGCGCCAGCAGACAGACTAGCGGGGCTTTGGATACGCAGTATTTT
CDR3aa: CASRQTSGALDTQYF

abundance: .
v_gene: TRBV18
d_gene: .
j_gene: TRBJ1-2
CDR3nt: TGTGCCAGCTCTCCTATCGGGGATGGCTACACCTTC
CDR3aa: CASSPIGDGYTF

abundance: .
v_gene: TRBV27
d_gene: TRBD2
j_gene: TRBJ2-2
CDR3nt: TGTGCCAGCAGTTCTGCGGGGGGGCCGAACACCGGGGAGCTGTTTTTT
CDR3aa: CASSSAGGPNTGELFF

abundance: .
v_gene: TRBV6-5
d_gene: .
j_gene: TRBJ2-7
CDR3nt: TGTGCCAGCAGTTACGACCCGAGCTCCTACGAGCAGTACTTC
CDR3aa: CASSYDPSSYEQYF

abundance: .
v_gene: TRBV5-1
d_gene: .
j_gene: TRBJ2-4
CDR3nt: TGCGCCAGCAGCTTGGCAGCAGGGGAGAACATTCAGTACTTC
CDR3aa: CASSLAAGENIQYF

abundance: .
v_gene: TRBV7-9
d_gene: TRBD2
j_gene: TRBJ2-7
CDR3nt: TGTGCCAGCAGCGCGGGGCAGGGAGGGAAAAAGTACTTC
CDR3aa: CASSAGQGGKKYF

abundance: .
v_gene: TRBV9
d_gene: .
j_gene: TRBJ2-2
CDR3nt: TGTGCCAGCAGCGTAGCCGGAGGGGCACCCGGGGAGCTGTTTTTT
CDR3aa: CASSVAGGAPGELFF

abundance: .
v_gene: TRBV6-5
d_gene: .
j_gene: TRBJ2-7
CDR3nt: TGTGCCAGCAGTTACAGGCCCGCCTACGAGCAGTACTTC
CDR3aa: CASSYRPAYEQYF

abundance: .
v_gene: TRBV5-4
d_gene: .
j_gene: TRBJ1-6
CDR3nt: TGTGCCAGCAGCTGGGGGAACGTGGGCAATTCACCCCTCCACTTT
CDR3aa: CASSWGNVGNSPLHF

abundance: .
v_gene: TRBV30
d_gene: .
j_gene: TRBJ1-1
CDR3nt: TGTGCCTGGAGGAAACAGAAGAACACTGAAGCTTTCTTT
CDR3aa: CAWRKQKNTEAFF

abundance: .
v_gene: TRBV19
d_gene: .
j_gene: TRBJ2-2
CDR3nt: TGTGCCAGTAGTATAGATACTCCAGGCACCGGGGAGCTGTTTTTT
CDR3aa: CASSIDTPGTGELFF

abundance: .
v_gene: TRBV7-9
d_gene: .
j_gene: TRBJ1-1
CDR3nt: TGTGCCAGCGGAGCGAACACTGAAGCTTTCTTT
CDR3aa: CASGANTEAFF

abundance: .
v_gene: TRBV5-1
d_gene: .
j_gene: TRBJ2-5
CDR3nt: TGCGCCAGCAGCTTAAGTGGATGGCAAGAGACCCAGTACTTC
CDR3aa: CASSLSGWQETQYF

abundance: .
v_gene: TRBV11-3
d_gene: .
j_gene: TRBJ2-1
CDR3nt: TGTGCCAGCAGCTTAGTCGGGGTTGAGCAGTTCTTC
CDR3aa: CASSLVGVEQFF

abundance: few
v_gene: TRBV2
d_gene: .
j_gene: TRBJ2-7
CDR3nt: TGTGCCAGCAGTGACAGTCTACTCGCGCAGTACTTC
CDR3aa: CASSDSLLAQYF

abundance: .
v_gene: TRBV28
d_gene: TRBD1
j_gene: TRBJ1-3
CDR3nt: TGTGCCAGCAGTTTAAGAGGGACAGCTGGAAACACCATATATTTT
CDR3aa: CASSLRGTAGNTIYF

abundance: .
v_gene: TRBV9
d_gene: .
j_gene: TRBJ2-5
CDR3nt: TGTGCCAGCAGCGTAGAAGGGCGAGAGACCCAGTACTTC
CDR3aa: CASSVEGRETQYF

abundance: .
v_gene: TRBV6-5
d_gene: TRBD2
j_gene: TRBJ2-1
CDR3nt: TGTGCCAGCAGTGGAGCGGGGGTCAATGAGCAGTTCTTC
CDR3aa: CASSGAGVNEQFF

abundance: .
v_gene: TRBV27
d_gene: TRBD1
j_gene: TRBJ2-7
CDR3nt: TGTGCCAGCAGACGAACCCGGGACAGGGGGTTCCCCGAGCAGTACTTC
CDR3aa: CASRRTRDRGFPEQYF

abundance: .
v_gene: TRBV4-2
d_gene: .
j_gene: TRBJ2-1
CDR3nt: TGTGCCAGCAGCCCGTCGGTGGGCAATGAGCAGTTCTTC
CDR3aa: CASSPSVGNEQFF

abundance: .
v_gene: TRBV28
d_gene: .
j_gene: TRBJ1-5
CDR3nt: TGTGCCAGCGACCCCCCTGACAGTCGCAATCAGCCCCAGCATTTT
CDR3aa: CASDPPDSRNQPQHF

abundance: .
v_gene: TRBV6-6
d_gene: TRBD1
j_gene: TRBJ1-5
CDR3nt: TGTGCCAGCAGTTACGGACGGGACAGGGGGCATCAGCCCCAGCATTTT
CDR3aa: CASSYGRDRGHQPQHF